Listed below are T cell receptor beta chains from one sample, sequenced in a study of T-cell reconstitution after alpha-beta-depleted transplantation in children. TCRdb redid the calling of the PCR reads with MiXCR, one entry per CDR3 protein. The table lists 800,000 to 1,000,000 distinct CDR3 sequences, around 30% of them singletons. Sample: PBMCs, mostly from graft donor cells, taken 360 days after TCRalphabeta/CD19-depleted stem cell transplant. Every receptor here comes from a boy younger than two who had a stem cell transplant for SCID, so the T cells may come from the graft donor. The CDR3 runs from the conserved cysteine through the conserved F or W.

CDR3: CASSYSAQKNTEAFF
V: TRBV6-5
J: TRBJ1-1

CDR3: CASSFRALGTEAFF
V: TRBV5-6
J: TRBJ1-1

CDR3: CASTHFPGYNTGELFF
V: TRBV12-3/TRBV12-4
J: TRBJ2-2

CDR3: CASSLHRETYEQYF
V: TRBV5-1
J: TRBJ2-7

CDR3: CATSSGGNARSRRAFF
V: TRBV15
J: TRBJ1-1

CDR3: CASSPGQTQYF
V: TRBV12-3/TRBV12-4
J: TRBJ2-5

CDR3: CASSLGLAGGLSDTQYF
V: TRBV7-4
J: TRBJ2-3

CDR3: CASSVGWVDTEAFF
V: TRBV9
J: TRBJ1-1

CDR3: CASSLGRRLAFLYNEQFF
V: TRBV11-2
J: TRBJ2-1

CDR3: CATSDPGLHGTADTQYF
V: TRBV24-1
J: TRBJ2-3

CDR3: CSALHPLGLAGADTQYF
V: TRBV20-1
J: TRBJ2-3

CDR3: CASSYSHGNTEAFF
V: TRBV6-2/TRBV6-3
J: TRBJ1-1

CDR3: CTSSPSGIQETQYF
V: TRBV5-1
J: TRBJ2-5

CDR3: CASSWGNRGYTGELFF
V: TRBV4-1
J: TRBJ2-2

CDR3: CASTRLGHYNTEAFF
V: TRBV6-1
J: TRBJ1-1

CDR3: CASSPTPDNEAFF
V: TRBV9
J: TRBJ1-1

CDR3: CASSSTLRTGNQPQHF
V: TRBV2
J: TRBJ1-5

CDR3: CASHRGGRSTDTQYF
V: TRBV27
J: TRBJ2-3

CDR3: CASSSRGQGATDTQYF
V: TRBV12-3/TRBV12-4
J: TRBJ2-3

CDR3: CASSLGVRTATGELFF
V: TRBV5-1
J: TRBJ2-2

CDR3: CASSLFGSKNTEAFF
V: TRBV5-1
J: TRBJ1-1

CDR3: CASSVAAGLSGNTIYF
V: TRBV28
J: TRBJ1-3

CDR3: CASSLGTSPNEQFF
V: TRBV7-8
J: TRBJ2-1

CDR3: CASSYGTGDQPQHF
V: TRBV5-1
J: TRBJ1-5

CDR3: CSHGLAGGPEQFF
V: TRBV29-1
J: TRBJ2-1

CDR3: CASSLEDTFNEQFF
V: TRBV5-1
J: TRBJ2-1

CDR3: CASSLLGTSGGSVSF
V: TRBV7-9
J: TRBJ2-1

CDR3: CASTDSRVGFF
V: TRBV12-3/TRBV12-4
J: TRBJ2-1

CDR3: CSARLGQGGYEQYF
V: TRBV20-1
J: TRBJ2-7

CDR3: CASSLRASGGNQPQHF
V: TRBV12-3/TRBV12-4
J: TRBJ1-5

CDR3: CASSFGERGELFF
V: TRBV11-2
J: TRBJ2-2

CDR3: CASSAPGSPYNEQFF
V: TRBV7-9
J: TRBJ2-1

CDR3: CASSLHAGTSGGLAQYF
V: TRBV12-3/TRBV12-4
J: TRBJ2-5

CDR3: CASSLVGGPNGYTF
V: TRBV5-1
J: TRBJ1-2

CDR3: CAIRTGGPYNEQFF
V: TRBV11-2
J: TRBJ2-1

CDR3: CASSGPSSPNTEAFF
V: TRBV6-1
J: TRBJ1-1

CDR3: CAISESYRGAGETQYF
V: TRBV10-3
J: TRBJ2-5

CDR3: CASSLGVGWNEQFF
V: TRBV7-2
J: TRBJ2-1

CDR3: CAISLARDTDTQYF
V: TRBV10-3
J: TRBJ2-3

CDR3: CASSLFSGHNEQFF
V: TRBV5-1
J: TRBJ2-1

CDR3: CAISESLFGKDTQYF
V: TRBV10-3
J: TRBJ2-3

CDR3: CSAELSGALQETQYF
V: TRBV29-1
J: TRBJ2-5

CDR3: CASSVGWGLPNTGELFF
V: TRBV9
J: TRBJ2-2

CDR3: CASSLVGQGAPKDTEAFF
V: TRBV27
J: TRBJ1-1

CDR3: CSADPGLFGNTIYF
V: TRBV20-1
J: TRBJ1-3

CDR3: CSARVIRAWPNTDTQYF
V: TRBV20-1
J: TRBJ2-3

CDR3: CASSPTGASYEKLFF
V: TRBV12-3/TRBV12-4
J: TRBJ1-4

CDR3: CASSPLSWELFF
V: TRBV6-5
J: TRBJ2-2

CDR3: CASSFPEPHVSVAGAYTDTQYF
V: TRBV28
J: TRBJ2-3

CDR3: CATSRRWTGSNSPLHF
V: TRBV15
J: TRBJ1-6

CDR3: CSAPEAASYNEQFF
V: TRBV20-1
J: TRBJ2-1

CDR3: CSVGVPDTQYF
V: TRBV29-1
J: TRBJ2-3

CDR3: CATSDSGEPSSYNEQFF
V: TRBV24-1
J: TRBJ2-1

CDR3: CASSIPRVFTEAFF
V: TRBV12-3/TRBV12-4
J: TRBJ1-1

CDR3: CASGKAFF
V: TRBV12-3/TRBV12-4
J: TRBJ1-1

CDR3: CASRATNEKLFF
V: TRBV3-1
J: TRBJ1-4

CDR3: CSATETGTYEQYF
V: TRBV20-1
J: TRBJ2-7